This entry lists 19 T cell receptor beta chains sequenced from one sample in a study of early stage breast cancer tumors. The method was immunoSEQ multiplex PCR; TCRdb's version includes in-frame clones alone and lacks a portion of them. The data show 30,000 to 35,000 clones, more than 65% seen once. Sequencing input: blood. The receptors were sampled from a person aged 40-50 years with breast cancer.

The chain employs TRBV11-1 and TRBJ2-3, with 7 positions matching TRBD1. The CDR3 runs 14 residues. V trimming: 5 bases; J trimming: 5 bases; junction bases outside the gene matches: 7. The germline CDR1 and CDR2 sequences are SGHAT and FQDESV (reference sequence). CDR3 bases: TGTGCCAGCAGCCATGACAGGGCGGGAGATACGCAGTATTTT. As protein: CASSHDRAGDTQYF.

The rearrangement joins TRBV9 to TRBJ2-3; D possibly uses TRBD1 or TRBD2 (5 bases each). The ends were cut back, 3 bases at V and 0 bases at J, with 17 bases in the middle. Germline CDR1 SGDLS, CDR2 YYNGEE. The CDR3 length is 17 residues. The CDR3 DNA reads TGTGCCAGCAGCGGTTGGGGGTCAACTACTAGCACAGATACGCAGTATTTT. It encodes CASSGWGSTTSTDTQYF.

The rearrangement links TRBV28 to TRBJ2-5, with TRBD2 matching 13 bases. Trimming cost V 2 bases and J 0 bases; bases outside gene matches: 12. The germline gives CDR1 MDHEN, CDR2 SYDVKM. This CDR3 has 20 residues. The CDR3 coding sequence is TGTGCCAGCAGTTTAGGGTGGAAACTAGCGGGAGGGCCAGACCAAGAGACCCAGTACTTC. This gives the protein CASSLGWKLAGGPDQETQYF.

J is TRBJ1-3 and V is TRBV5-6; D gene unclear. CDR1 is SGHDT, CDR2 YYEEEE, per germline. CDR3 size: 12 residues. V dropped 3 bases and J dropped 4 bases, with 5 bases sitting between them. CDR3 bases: TGTGCCAGCAGCTCTGGCGGAAACACCATATATTTT. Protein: CASSSGGNTIYF.

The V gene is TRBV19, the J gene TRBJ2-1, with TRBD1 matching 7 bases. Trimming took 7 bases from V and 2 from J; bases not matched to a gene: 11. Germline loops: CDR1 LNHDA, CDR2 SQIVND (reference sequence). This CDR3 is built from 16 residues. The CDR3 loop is CASTPQGTKTYNEQFF. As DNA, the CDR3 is TGTGCCAGTACCCCACAGGGGACAAAAACCTACAATGAGCAGTTCTTC.

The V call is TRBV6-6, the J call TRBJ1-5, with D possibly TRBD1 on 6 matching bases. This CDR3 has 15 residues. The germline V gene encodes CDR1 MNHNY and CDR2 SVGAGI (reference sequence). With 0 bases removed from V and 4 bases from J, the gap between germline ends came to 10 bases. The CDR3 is CASSYSGQTNQPQHF. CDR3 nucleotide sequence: TGTGCCAGCAGTTACTCGGGACAAACAAATCAGCCCCAGCATTTT.

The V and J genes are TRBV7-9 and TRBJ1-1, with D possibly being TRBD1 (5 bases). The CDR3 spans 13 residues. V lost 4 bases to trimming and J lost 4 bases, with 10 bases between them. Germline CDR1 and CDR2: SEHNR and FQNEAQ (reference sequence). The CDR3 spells CASSSSGATEAFF. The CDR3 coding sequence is TGTGCCAGCAGCTCGTCTGGGGCCACTGAAGCTTTCTTT.

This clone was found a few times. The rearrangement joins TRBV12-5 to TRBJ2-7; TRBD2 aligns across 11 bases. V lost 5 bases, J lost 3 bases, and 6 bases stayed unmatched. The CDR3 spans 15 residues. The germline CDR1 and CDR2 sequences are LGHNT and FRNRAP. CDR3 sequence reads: CASGLTSGAIYEQYF. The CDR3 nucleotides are TGTGCTAGTGGTCTGACTAGCGGGGCAATCTACGAGCAGTACTTC.

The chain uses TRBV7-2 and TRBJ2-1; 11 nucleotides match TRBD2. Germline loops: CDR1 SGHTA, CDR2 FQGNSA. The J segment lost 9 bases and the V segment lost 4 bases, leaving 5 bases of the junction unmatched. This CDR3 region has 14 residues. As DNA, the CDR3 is TGTGCCAGCAGCTCGGCTAGCGGGAGGTTTGAGCAGTTCTTC. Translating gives CASSSASGRFEQFF.

CDR3 nucleotide sequence: TGTGCCAGTAACAGGGATGACTATGGCTACACCTTC. Translated, it gives CASNRDDYGYTF. This chain joins TRBV2 and TRBJ1-2; D might be TRBD1 (6 bases). Trimming took 9 bases from V and 3 from J, leaving 11 bases between them. The CDR3 has 12 amino acids. CDR1 is SNHLY, CDR2 FYNNEI, per germline.

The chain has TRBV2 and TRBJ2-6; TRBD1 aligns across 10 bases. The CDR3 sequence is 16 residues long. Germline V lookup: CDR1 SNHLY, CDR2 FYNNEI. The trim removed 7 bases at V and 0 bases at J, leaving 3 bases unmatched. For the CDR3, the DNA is TGTGCCAGCACGGGGGACAGGGGCTCTGGGGCCAACGTCCTGACTTTC. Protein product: CASTGDRGSGANVLTF.

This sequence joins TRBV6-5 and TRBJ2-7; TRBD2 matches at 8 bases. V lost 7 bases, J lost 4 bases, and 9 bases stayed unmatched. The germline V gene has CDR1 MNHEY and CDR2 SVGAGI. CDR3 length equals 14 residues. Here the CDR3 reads CASTKAGDRYEQYF. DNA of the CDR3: TGTGCCAGCACCAAAGCGGGAGATAGGTACGAGCAGTACTTC.

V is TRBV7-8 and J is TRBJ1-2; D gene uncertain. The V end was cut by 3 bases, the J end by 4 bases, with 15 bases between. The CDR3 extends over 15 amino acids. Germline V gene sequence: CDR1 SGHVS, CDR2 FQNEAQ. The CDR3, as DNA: TGTGCCAGCAGCTTGGATACTAGACGAGCCTATGGCTACACCTTC. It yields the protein CASSLDTRRAYGYTF.

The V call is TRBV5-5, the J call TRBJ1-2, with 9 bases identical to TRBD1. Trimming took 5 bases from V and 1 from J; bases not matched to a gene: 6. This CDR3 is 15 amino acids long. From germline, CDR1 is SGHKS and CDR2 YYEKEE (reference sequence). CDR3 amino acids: CASSSTGGDNYGYTF. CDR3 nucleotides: TGTGCCAGCAGTTCCACAGGGGGCGATAACTATGGCTACACCTTC.

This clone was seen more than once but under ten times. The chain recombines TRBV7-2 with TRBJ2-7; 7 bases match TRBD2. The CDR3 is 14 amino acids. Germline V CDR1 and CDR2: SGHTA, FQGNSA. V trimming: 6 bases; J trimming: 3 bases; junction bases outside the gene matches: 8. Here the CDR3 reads CASRATGGSYEQYF. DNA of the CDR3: TGTGCCAGCAGGGCCACTGGCGGGAGCTACGAGCAGTACTTC.

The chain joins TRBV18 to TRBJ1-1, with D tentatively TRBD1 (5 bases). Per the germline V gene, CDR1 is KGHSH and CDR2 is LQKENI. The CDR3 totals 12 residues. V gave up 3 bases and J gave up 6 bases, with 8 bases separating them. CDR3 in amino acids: CASSPGTSEAFF. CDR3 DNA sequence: TGTGCCAGCTCACCGGGGACTTCTGAAGCTTTCTTT. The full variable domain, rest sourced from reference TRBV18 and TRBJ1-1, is NAGVMQNPRHLVRRRGQEARLRCSPMKGHSHVYWYRQLPEEGLKFMVYLQKENIIDESGMPKERFSAEFPKEGPSILRIQQVVRGDSAAYFCASSPGTSEAFFGQGTRLTVV.

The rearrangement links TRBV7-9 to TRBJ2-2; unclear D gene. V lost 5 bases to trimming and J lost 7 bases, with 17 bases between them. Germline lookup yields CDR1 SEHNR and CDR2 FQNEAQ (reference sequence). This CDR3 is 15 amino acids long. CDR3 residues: CASSPKVRLSGELFF. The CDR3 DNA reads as TGTGCCAGCAGCCCCAAAGTGCGGTTGAGCGGGGAGCTGTTTTTT.

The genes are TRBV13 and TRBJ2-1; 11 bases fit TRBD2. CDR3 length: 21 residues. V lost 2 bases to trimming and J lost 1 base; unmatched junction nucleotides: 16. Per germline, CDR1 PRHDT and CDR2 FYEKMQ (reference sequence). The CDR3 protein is CASSLTDPLAGGPRSYNEQFF. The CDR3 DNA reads TGTGCCAGCAGCTTAACAGATCCCCTAGCGGGAGGTCCTCGTTCCTACAATGAGCAGTTCTTC.

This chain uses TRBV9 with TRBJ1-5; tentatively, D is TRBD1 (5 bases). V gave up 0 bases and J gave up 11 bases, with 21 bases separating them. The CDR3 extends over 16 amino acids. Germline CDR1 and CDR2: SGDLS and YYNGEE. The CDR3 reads CASSVGVRGEQSAQHF. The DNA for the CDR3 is TGTGCCAGCAGCGTAGGGGTAAGGGGAGAACAATCAGCCCAGCATTTT.